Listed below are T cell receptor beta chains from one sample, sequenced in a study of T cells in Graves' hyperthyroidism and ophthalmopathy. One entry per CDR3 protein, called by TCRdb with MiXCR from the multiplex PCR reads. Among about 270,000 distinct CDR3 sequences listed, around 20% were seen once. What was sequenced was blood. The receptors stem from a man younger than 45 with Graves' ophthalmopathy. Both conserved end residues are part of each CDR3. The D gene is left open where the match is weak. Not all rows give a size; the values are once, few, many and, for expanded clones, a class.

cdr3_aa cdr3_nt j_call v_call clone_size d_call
CASSKAGGTEAFF TGTGCCAGCAGTAAAGCAGGGGGCACTGAAGCTTTCTTT TRBJ1-1 TRBV28 . TRBD1
CASSLVGGTARAFF TGTGCCAGCAGTTTAGTAGGTGGAACAGCTAGAGCTTTCTTT TRBJ1-1 TRBV12-3/TRBV12-4 . .
CASSLQGPYNEQFF TGCGCCAGCAGCTTGCAGGGGCCCTACAATGAGCAGTTCTTC TRBJ2-1 TRBV5-1 few .
CASSFSGGLDEQYF TGTGCCAGCAGCTTTTCGGGGGGTCTGGACGAGCAGTACTTC TRBJ2-7 TRBV7-9 . TRBD2
CSARDGRLAGTDTQYF TGCAGTGCCAGGGATGGCCGGCTAGCTGGTACAGATACGCAGTATTTT TRBJ2-3 TRBV20-1 few .
CSAPFPGGSYNEQFF TGCAGTGCCCCGTTCCCGGGAGGTTCCTACAATGAGCAGTTCTTC TRBJ2-1 TRBV20-1 . TRBD2
CASSGHPTYEQYF TGTGCCAGCAGCGGACACCCAACCTACGAGCAGTACTTC TRBJ2-7 TRBV14 . .
CSAGGLGSTDTQYF TGCAGTGCTGGGGGGTTAGGGAGCACAGATACGCAGTATTTT TRBJ2-3 TRBV20-1 few .
CAWSVLGNEQFF TGTGCCTGGAGTGTATTGGGAAATGAGCAGTTCTTC TRBJ2-1 TRBV30 many .
CSASAGTYEQYF TGCAGTGCTTCCGCGGGAACCTACGAGCAGTACTTC TRBJ2-7 TRBV20-1 few .
CAWSVGGAEAFF TGTGCCTGGAGTGTAGGGGGCGCTGAAGCTTTCTTT TRBJ1-1 TRBV30 many TRBD1
CASSELGVPETQYF TGTGCCAGCAGTGAATTGGGGGTTCCAGAGACCCAGTACTTC TRBJ2-5 TRBV2 many .
CASSFGGLGAFF TGTGCCAGCAGCTTCGGGGGGCTGGGGGCTTTCTTT TRBJ1-1 TRBV7-2 few .